Below are 10 T cell receptor beta chains sequenced from a single sample in a study of spatial heterogeneity in lung cancer. TCRdb itself ran the 5' RACE reads through MiXCR, one entry per CDR3 protein. The sample comprises approximately 10,000 distinct CDR3 sequences, about 17% of which are singletons, and roughly half rests with the top ten. Sample time point: sample taken at primary tumor resection. The authors sequenced whole RNA from tumor, nontumor lung or frozen PBMC without sorting. Sequencing used PBMCs, obtained at surgery. The receptor set was obtained from a male donor with early-stage non-small cell lung cancer.

The rearrangement uses TRBV7-6 and TRBJ2-5; D not certain. Trimming left V 5 bases short and J 3 bases short, with 16 bases between. Germline V gene data show CDR1 as SGHVS and CDR2 as FNYEAQ. The CDR3 is made up of 15 amino acids. The CDR3 here is CASSTHRSWEETQYF. The DNA for the CDR3 is TGTGCCAGCAGCACCCATCGTTCGTGGGAAGAGACCCAGTACTTC.

This chain joins TRBV20-1 and TRBJ2-7; TRBD1 aligns across 9 bases. Germline V gene sequence: CDR1 DFQATT, CDR2 SNEGSKA (reference sequence). The CDR3 spans 16 residues. The junction had 11 bases not matched to a gene; V was cut back by 0 bases and J by 5 bases. The chain's CDR3 is CSARDGIGTGSDEQYF. DNA for the CDR3: TGCAGTGCTAGAGATGGAATCGGGACAGGGTCGGACGAGCAGTACTTC.

There are many counts of this clonotype. This sequence joins TRBV7-2 and TRBJ1-6, with a possible D match to TRBD1 (6 bases). Trimming stripped 5 bases from V and 8 bases from J, with 10 bases between. The CDR3 sequence is 13 residues long. The V gene's germline CDR1 is SGHTA and CDR2 FQGNSA. In DNA form, the CDR3 reads TGTGCCAGCAGCGAACAGGGTTATTCACCCCTCCACTTT. Its protein product is CASSEQGYSPLHF.

This clonotype was detected only a few times. This sequence joins TRBV6-5 and TRBJ2-2; unclear D gene. Germline CDR1 MNHEY, CDR2 SVGAGI. The CDR3 spans 12 residues. V lost 6 bases and J 5 bases, leaving 7 bases between the germline ends. CDR3 DNA sequence: TGTGCCAGCAGCCGCGGTACCGGGGAGCTGTTTTTT. It encodes CASSRGTGELFF.

This clonotype was seen more than once but under ten times. The rearrangement uses TRBV29-1 and TRBJ2-1, with 8 bases lining up with TRBD2. Germline V CDR1 and CDR2: SQVTM, ANQGSEA. The CDR3 has 13 amino acids. V gave up 5 bases and J gave up 5 bases; unmatched junction bases: 5. The CDR3 loop reads CSVPGTRHNEQFF. In nucleotides, the CDR3 is TGCAGCGTTCCCGGGACTAGGCACAATGAGCAGTTCTTC.

This clonotype was detected a few times. J is TRBJ2-7 and V is TRBV28, with D possibly being TRBD1 (6 bases). This CDR3 is built from 13 residues. V dropped 6 bases and J dropped 2 bases, with 11 bases sitting between them. Germline V gene data show CDR1 as MDHEN and CDR2 as SYDVKM. The DNA of the CDR3 is TGTGCCAGCAGAACAGGGATGGCCTACGAGCAGTACTTC. Encoded protein: CASRTGMAYEQYF.

The J gene is TRBJ2-7, the V gene TRBV28; the match to TRBD1 covers 10 bases. The CDR3 runs to 15 residues. The germline CDR1 and CDR2 sequences are MDHEN and SYDVKM. V lost 4 bases, J lost 6 bases, and 9 bases stayed unmatched. CDR3 residues: CASSSRTGGIGEQYF. CDR3 DNA: TGTGCCAGCAGTTCTCGGACAGGGGGTATCGGCGAGCAGTACTTC. Together with reference TRBV28 and TRBJ2-7, the CDR3 gives the full variable domain: DVKVTQSSRYLVKRTGEKVFLECVQDMDHENMFWYRQDPGLGLRLIYFSYDVKMKEKGDIPEGYSVSREKKERFSLILESASTNQTSMYLCASSSRTGGIGEQYFGPGTRLTVT.

In this sample, this clonotype turned up once. The chain employs TRBV29-1 and TRBJ1-1, with D possibly matching TRBD1 (5 bases). This CDR3 contains 12 residues. The ends were cut back, 7 bases at V and 5 bases at J, with 14 bases in the middle. CDR1 and CDR2 from the germline V gene are SQVTM and ANQGSEA. Here the CDR3 reads CSAQTADTEAFF. Here the CDR3 DNA reads TGCAGCGCTCAGACAGCGGATACTGAAGCTTTCTTT.

This clonotype was counted only a few times. This chain connects TRBV18 to TRBJ2-1; 9 bases match TRBD2. CDR1 KGHSH and CDR2 LQKENI come from the germline V gene. The CDR3 has 16 residues. The ends lost 0 bases at V and 6 bases at J; junction bases unmatched: 6. This CDR3 is CASSPPSGRKANEQFF. The CDR3, as DNA: TGTGCCAGCTCACCACCCAGCGGGAGGAAGGCCAATGAGCAGTTCTTC.

This clonotype turned up a few times. The chain joins TRBV4-1 to TRBJ2-4, with TRBD2 matching over 8 bases. The CDR3 spans 18 residues. Trimming cost V 1 base and J 1 base; bases outside gene matches: 9. Looked up from germline, CDR1 is MGHRA and CDR2 is YSYEKL. In nucleotides, the CDR3 is TGCGCCAGCAGCCAAGTAGAAGGACCGGGAGGGGCCAAAAACATTCAGTACTTC. This translates into CASSQVEGPGGAKNIQYF.